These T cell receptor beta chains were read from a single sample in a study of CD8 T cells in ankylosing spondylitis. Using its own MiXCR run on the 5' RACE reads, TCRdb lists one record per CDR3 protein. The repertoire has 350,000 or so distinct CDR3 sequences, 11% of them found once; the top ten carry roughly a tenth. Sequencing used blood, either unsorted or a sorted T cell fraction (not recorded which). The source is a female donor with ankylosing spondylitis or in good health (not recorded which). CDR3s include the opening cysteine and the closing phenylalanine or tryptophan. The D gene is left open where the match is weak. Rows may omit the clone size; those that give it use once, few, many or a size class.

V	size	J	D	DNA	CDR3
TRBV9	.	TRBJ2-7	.	TGTGCCAGCAGCGTAGGATCAGGGGGGGAACCCTACGAGCAGTACTTC	CASSVGSGGEPYEQYF
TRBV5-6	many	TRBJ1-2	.	TGTGCCAGCAGCTTGGCCGCGAACTATGGCTACACCTTC	CASSLAANYGYTF
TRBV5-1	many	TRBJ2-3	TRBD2	TGCGCCAGCAGCCCACTAGCGGGGGGCAGCCCAGATACGCAGTATTTT	CASSPLAGGSPDTQYF
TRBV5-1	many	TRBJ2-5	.	TGCGCCAGCAGTTCGGATGCAGGGAGTGGAGAGACCCAGTACTTC	CASSSDAGSGETQYF
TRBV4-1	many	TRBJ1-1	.	TGCGCCAGCAGCCAAGGGCTGGGGTTCGGGGCTGAAGCTTTCTTT	CASSQGLGFGAEAFF
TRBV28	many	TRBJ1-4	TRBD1	TGTGCCAGCAGCTTGGGGACAGTTGCTAATGAAAAACTGTTTTTT	CASSLGTVANEKLFF
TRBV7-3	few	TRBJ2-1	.	TGTGCCAGCAGCTTAGTCGACAGAAAGTACAATGAGCAGTTCTTC	CASSLVDRKYNEQFF
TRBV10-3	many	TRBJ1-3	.	TGTGCCATCAGTGAGCCTGGACAAGAAGACACCATATATTTT	CAISEPGQEDTIYF
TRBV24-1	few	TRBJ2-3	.	TGTGCCACCAGTGATCCCCGGGGGGCGGAGACCACAGATACGCAGTATTTT	CATSDPRGAETTDTQYF
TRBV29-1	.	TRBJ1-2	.	TGCAGCGTCTCGGATTACTATGGCTACACCTTC	CSVSDYYGYTF
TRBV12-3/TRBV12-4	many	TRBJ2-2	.	TGTGCCAGCAGTCTGCTTCGGGGAACCGGGGAGCTGTTTTTT	CASSLLRGTGELFF
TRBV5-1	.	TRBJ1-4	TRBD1	TGCGCCAGCAGCTTGGAAGCGACAGGGGGAACTAATGAAAAACTGTTTTTT	CASSLEATGGTNEKLFF
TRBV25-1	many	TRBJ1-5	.	TGTGCCAGCAGTGAATTGGGCGGCAATCAGCCCCAGCATTTT	CASSELGGNQPQHF
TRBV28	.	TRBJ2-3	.	TGTGCCAGCACGGGGGTCGCAGATACGCAGTATTTT	CASTGVADTQYF
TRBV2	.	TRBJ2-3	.	TGTGCCAGCATGCGACTCCTCACAGATACGCAGTATTTT	CASMRLLTDTQYF
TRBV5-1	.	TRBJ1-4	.	TGCGCCAGCAGCCTCGGAAAGGAAAAACTGTTTTTT	CASSLGKEKLFF
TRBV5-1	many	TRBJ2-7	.	TGCGCCAGCAGCTCTAACAGCGAGGCGCAGTACTTC	CASSSNSEAQYF
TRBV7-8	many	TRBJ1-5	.	TGTGCCAGCAGCTTAACTCCGGACAGTCTATTTCAGCCCCAGCATTTT	CASSLTPDSLFQPQHF
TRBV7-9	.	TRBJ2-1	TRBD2	TGTGCCAGCAGGAAAGTAGCGGGAGCACTAACTGAGCAGTTCTTC	CASRKVAGALTEQFF
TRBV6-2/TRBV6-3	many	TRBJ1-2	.	TGTGCCAGCAGGGACCCGGGACAAGGGGCGAGCAACTATGGCTACACCTTC	CASRDPGQGASNYGYTF
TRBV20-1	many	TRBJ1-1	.	TGCAGTACCCCCGGCGGAAGAGGGAACACTGAAGCTTTCTTT	CSTPGGRGNTEAFF
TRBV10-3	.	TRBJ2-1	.	TGTGCCATCAGCCCCGGGAGAGGCCCCTTCTACAATGAGCAGTTCTTC	CAISPGRGPFYNEQFF
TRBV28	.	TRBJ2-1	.	TGTGCCAGCAGTACAAGGTACAATGAGCAGTTCTTC	CASSTRYNEQFF
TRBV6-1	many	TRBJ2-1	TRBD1	TGTGCCAGCAGCCCAAAGGCAGGGGGCTCCTACAATGAGCAGTTCTTC	CASSPKAGGSYNEQFF
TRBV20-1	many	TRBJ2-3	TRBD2	TGCAGTGCTTACCCAGCGGGAGGGACAGATACGCAGTATTTT	CSAYPAGGTDTQYF
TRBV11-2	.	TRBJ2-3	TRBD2	TGTGCCAGCAGCTTAGGAGATAGCGGGAGCACAGATACGCAGTATTTT	CASSLGDSGSTDTQYF
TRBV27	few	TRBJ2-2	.	TGTGCCAGCAGTTTATCCCCCACGGGAGCCGGGGAGCTGTTTTTT	CASSLSPTGAGELFF
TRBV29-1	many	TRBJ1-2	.	TGCAGCGCCGAGATTCAGGGGAACTATGGCTACACCTTC	CSAEIQGNYGYTF
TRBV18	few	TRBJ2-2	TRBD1	TGTGCCAGCTCAACTCTGGACAGGGGAGGCGGCGGGGAGCTGTTTTTT	CASSTLDRGGGGELFF
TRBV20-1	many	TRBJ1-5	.	TGCAGTGCTAAAGCGGTAAACCAGCCCCAGCATTTT	CSAKAVNQPQHF
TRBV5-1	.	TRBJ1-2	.	TGCGCCAGCAGCTTTGGACAGAATGGCTACACCTTC	CASSFGQNGYTF
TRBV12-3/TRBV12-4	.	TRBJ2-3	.	TGTGCCAGCAGTCCCCGGGGTACGGGCACAGATACGCAGTATTTT	CASSPRGTGTDTQYF
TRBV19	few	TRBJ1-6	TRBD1	TGTGCCAGTAGTTTTATACCCGACAGGGCGAGTTCACCCCTCCACTTT	CASSFIPDRASSPLHF
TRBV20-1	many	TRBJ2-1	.	TGCAGTGCTTCGAGCGGGCCCGGCTCCTACAATGAGCAGTTCTTC	CSASSGPGSYNEQFF
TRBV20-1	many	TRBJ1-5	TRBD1	TGCAGTGCTGAGCGACAGGGAATCGGCAATCAGCCCCAGCATTTT	CSAERQGIGNQPQHF
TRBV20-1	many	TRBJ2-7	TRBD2	TGCAGTGCTAGGGCCCTTTGGGGGAGGGATACCTACGAGCAGTACTTC	CSARALWGRDTYEQYF
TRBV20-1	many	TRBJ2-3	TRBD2	TGCAGTGCTAGAGTTGGGACTAGCGGGACAGATACGCAGTATTTT	CSARVGTSGTDTQYF
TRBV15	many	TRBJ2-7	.	TGTGCCACCAGCCAGGGGCCCTACGAGCAGTACTTC	CATSQGPYEQYF
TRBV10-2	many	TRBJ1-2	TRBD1	TGCGCCAGCAGGGACCAGGGGGACTATGGCTACACCTTC	CASRDQGDYGYTF